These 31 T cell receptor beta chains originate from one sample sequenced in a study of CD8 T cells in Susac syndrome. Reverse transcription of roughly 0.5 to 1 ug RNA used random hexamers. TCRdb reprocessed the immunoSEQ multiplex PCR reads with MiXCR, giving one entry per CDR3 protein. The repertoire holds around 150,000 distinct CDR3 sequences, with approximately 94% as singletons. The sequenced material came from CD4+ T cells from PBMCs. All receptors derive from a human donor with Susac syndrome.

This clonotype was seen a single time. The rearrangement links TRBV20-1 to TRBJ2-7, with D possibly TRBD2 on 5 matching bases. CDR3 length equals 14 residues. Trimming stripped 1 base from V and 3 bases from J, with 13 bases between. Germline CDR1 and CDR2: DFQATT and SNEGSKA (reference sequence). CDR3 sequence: CSARVASSIYEQYF. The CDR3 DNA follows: TGCAGTGCTAGAGTGGCTAGCAGCATCTACGAGCAGTACTTC.

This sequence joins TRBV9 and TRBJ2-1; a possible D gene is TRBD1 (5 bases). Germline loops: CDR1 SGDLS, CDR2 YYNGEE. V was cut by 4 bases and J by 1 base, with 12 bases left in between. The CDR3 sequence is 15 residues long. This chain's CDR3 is CASSRQSGSYNEQFF. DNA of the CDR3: TGTGCCAGCAGCCGACAGTCTGGTTCCTACAATGAGCAGTTCTTC.

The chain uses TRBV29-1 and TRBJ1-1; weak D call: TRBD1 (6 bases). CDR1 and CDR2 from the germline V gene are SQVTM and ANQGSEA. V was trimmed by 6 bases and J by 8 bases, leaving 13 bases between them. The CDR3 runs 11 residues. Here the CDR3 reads CSVQRTAEAFF. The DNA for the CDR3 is TGCAGCGTCCAACGGACAGCGGAAGCTTTCTTT.

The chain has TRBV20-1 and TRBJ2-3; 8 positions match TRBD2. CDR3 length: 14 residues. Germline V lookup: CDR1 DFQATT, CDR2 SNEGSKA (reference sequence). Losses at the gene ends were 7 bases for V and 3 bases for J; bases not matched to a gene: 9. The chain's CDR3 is CSVHSGGGTDTQYF. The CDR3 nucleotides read TGCAGTGTCCACTCGGGAGGGGGGACAGATACGCAGTATTTT.

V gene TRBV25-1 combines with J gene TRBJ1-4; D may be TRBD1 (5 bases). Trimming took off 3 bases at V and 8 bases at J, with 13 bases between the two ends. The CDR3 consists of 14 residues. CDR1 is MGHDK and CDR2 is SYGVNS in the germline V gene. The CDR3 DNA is TGTGCCAGCAGTGATTCGGGGGTTGGGGAAAAACTGTTTTTT. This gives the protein CASSDSGVGEKLFF.

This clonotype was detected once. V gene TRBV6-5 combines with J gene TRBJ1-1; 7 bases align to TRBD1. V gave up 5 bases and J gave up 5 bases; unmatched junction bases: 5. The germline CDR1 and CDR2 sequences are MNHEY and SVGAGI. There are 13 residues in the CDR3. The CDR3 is CASSLQGTTEAFF. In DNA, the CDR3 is TGTGCCAGCAGTCTACAGGGGACGACTGAAGCTTTCTTT.

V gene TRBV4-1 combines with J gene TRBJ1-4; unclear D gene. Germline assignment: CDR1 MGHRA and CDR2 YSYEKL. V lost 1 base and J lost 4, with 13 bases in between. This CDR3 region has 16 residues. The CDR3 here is CASSQGMSSGNEKLFF. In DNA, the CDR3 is TGCGCCAGCAGCCAAGGGATGAGCAGTGGTAATGAAAAACTGTTTTTT.

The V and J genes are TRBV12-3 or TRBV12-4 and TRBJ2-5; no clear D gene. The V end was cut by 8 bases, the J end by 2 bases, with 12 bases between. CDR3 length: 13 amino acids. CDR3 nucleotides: TGTGCCAGCGGCTCTAGGGATCAAGAGACCCAGTACTTC. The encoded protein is CASGSRDQETQYF.

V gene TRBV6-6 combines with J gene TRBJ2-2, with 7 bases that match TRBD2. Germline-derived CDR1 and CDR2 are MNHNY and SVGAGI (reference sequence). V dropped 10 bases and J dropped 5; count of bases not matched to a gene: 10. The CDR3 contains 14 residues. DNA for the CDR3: TGTGCCACATTGAGACTAGCCGATACCGGGGAGCTGTTTTTT. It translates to CATLRLADTGELFF.

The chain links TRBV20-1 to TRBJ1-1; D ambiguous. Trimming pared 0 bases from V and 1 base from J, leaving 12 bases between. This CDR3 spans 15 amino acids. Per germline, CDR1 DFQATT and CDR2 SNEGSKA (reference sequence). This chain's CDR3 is CSARDLAVGNTEAFF. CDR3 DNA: TGCAGTGCTAGAGATTTAGCGGTGGGGAACACTGAAGCTTTCTTT.

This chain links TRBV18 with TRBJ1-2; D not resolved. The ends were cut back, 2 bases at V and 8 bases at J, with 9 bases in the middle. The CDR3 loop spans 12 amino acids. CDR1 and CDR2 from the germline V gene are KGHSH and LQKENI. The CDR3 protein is CASSPEGHGYTF. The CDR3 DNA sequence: TGTGCCAGCTCACCAGAAGGGCACGGCTACACCTTC.

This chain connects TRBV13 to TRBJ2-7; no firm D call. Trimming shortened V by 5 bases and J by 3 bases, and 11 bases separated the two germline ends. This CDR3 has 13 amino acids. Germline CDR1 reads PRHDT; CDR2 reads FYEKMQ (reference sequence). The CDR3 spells CASSVKIGYEQYF. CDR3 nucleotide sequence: TGTGCCAGCAGCGTGAAGATCGGCTACGAGCAGTACTTC.

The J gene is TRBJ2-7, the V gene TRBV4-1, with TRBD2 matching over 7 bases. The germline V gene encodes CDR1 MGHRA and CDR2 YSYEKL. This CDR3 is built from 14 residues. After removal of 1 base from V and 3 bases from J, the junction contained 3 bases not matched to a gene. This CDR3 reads CASSQVGGGYEQYF. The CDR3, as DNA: TGCGCCAGCAGCCAAGTGGGGGGGGGCTACGAGCAGTACTTC.

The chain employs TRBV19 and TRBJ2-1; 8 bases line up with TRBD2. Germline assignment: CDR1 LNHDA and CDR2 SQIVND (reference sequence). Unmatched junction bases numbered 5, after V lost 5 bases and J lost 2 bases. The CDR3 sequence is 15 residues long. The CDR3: CASSAAGVAYNEQFF. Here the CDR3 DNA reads TGTGCCAGTAGTGCAGCGGGAGTGGCCTACAATGAGCAGTTCTTC.

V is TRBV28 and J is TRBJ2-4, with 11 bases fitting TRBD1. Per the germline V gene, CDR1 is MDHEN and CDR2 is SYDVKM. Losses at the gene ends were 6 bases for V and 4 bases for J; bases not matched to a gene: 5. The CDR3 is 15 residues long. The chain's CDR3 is CASSSGTGGKNIQYF. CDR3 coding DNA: TGTGCCAGCAGCTCCGGGACAGGGGGTAAAAACATTCAGTACTTC.

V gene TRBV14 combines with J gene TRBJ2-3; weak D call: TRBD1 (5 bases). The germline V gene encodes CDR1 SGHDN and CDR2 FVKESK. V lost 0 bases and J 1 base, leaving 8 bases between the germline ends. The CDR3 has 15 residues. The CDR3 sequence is CASSQDLGGTDTQYF. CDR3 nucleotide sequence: TGTGCCAGCAGCCAAGATCTAGGGGGCACAGATACGCAGTATTTT.

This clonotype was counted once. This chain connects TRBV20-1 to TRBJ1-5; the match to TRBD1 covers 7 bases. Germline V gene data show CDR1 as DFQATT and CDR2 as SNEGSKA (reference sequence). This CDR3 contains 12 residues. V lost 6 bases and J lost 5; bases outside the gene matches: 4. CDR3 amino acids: CSAVQGDQPQHF. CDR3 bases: TGCAGTGCGGTGCAGGGGGATCAGCCCCAGCATTTT.

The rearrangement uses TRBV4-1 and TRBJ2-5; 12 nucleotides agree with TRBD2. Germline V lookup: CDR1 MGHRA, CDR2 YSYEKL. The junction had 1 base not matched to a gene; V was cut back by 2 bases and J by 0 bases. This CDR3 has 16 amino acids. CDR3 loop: CASSQLAGGYQETQYF. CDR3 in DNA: TGCGCCAGCAGCCAACTAGCGGGGGGGTACCAAGAGACCCAGTACTTC.

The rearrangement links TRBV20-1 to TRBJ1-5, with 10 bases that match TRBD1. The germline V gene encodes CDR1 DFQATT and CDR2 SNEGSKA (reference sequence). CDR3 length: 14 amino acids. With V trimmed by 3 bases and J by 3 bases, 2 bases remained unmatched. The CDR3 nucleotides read TGCAGTGCTAGCGGACAGGGGGACAATCAGCCCCAGCATTTT. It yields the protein CSASGQGDNQPQHF.

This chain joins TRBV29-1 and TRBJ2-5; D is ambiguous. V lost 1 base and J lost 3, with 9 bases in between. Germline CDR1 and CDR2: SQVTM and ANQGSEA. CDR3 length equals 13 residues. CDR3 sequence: CSVEGRLKETQYF. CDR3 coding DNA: TGCAGCGTTGAAGGCCGGCTTAAAGAGACCCAGTACTTC.

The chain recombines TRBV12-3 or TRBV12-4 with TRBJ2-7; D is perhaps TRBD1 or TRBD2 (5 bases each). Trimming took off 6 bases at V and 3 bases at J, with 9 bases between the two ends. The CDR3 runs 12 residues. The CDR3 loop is CASRRDGYEQYF. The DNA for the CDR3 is TGTGCCAGCAGACGGGACGGCTACGAGCAGTACTTC.

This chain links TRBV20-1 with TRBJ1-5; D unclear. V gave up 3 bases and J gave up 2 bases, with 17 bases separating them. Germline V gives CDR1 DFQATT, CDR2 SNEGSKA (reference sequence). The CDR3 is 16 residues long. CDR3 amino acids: CSARFLSANRNQPQHF. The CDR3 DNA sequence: TGCAGTGCTAGGTTTTTGTCGGCTAATCGCAATCAGCCCCAGCATTTT.

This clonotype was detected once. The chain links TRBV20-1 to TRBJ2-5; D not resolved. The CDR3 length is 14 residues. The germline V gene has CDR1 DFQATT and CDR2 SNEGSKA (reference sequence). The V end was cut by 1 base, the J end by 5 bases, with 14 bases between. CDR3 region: CSARVSRAGETQYF. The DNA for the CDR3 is TGCAGTGCTAGAGTCAGTCGGGCCGGCGAGACCCAGTACTTC.

CDR3 sequence (DNA): TGCAGCGTTGGGCAGGGGGCTAGAGTTGACACTGAAGCTTTCTTT. Amino acids: CSVGQGARVDTEAFF. V is TRBV29-1 and J is TRBJ1-1; 8 bases fit TRBD1. With 4 bases clipped from V and 3 bases from J, the junction kept 10 bases outside the gene matches. CDR1 and CDR2 (germline): SQVTM, ANQGSEA. The CDR3 spans 15 residues. Filled out from reference TRBV29-1 and TRBJ1-1, the complete variable domain reads SAVISQKPSRDICQRGTSLTIQCQVDSQVTMMFWYRQQPGQSLTLIATANQGSEATYESGFVIDKFPISRPNLTFSTLTVSNMSPEDSSIYLCSVGQGARVDTEAFFGQGTRLTVV.

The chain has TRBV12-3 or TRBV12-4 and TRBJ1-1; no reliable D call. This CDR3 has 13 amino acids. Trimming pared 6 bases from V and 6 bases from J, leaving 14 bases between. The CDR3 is CASRDGPLSEAFF. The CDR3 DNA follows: TGTGCCAGCAGGGACGGGCCCCTGTCTGAAGCTTTCTTT.

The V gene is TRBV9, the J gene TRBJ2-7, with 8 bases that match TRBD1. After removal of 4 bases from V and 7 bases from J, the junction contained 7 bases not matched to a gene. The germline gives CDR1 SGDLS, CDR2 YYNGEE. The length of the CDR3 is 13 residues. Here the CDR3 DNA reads TGTGCCAGCAGCACCCGGACAGGGTGGGAGCAGTACTTC. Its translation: CASSTRTGWEQYF.

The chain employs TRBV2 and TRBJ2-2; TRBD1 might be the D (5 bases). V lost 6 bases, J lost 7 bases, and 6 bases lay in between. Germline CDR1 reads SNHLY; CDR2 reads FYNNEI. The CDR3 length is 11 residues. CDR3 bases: TGTGCCAGCAGAGGGGACGGGGAGCTGTTTTTT. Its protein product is CASRGDGELFF.

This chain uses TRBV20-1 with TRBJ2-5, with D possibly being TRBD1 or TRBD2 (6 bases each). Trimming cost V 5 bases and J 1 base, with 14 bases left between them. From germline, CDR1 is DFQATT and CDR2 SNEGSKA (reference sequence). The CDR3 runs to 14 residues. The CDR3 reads CSAPGGGFQETQYF. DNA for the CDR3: TGCAGTGCTCCAGGAGGGGGTTTCCAAGAGACCCAGTACTTC.

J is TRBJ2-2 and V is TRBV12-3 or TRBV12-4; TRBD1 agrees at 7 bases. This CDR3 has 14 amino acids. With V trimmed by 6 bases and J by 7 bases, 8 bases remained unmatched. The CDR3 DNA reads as TGTGCCAGCAGGCATAGACAGGGTGGCGGGGAGCTGTTTTTT. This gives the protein CASRHRQGGGELFF.

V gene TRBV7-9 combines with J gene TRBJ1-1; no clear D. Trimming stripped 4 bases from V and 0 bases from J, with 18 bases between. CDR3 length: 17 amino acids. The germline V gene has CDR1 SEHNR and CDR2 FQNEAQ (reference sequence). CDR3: CASSSPPGQQMNTEAFF. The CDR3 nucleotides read TGTGCCAGCAGCTCCCCCCCCGGGCAACAGATGAACACTGAAGCTTTCTTT.

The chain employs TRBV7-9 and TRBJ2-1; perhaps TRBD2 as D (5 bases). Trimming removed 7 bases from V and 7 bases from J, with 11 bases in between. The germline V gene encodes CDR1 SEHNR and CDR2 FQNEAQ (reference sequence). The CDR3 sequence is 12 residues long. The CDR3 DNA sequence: TGTGCCAGCACCCCGGGGTCGAATGAGCAGTTCTTC. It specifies CASTPGSNEQFF. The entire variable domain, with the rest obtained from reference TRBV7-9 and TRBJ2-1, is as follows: DTGVSQNPRHKITKRGQNVTFRCDPISEHNRLYWYRQTLGQGPEFLTYFQNEAQLEKSRLLSDRFSAERPKGSFSTLEIQRTEQGDSAMYLCASTPGSNEQFFGPGTRLTVL.